The clone carrying this T cell receptor beta chain has more than one count but fewer than ten. Its antigen is unknown. Sequencing used immunoSEQ multiplex PCR; TCRdb keeps in-frame clones, though not all of them. Among 1,000 to 1,500 clones, roughly 20% were seen once, and the ten largest hold approximately 17%. The sample originates from a study of sequential checkpoint blockade in melanoma. Whole-study context: Maintenance nivolumab came after either treatment sequence. After nivolumab or ipilimumab alone, over 20 patients had week-13 rebiopsies. TCRβ was sequenced from DNA of 75 to 95 pretreatment tumors. Broader study findings: For nivolumab-first patients, baseline tumor clonality was associated with response.

This sample's treatment: randomized to nivolumab then ipilimumab (arm A) or the reverse (arm B). The CDR3 has 14 amino acids. The V end was cut by 8 bases, the J end by 2 bases, with 13 bases between. From germline, CDR1 is MNHGY and CDR2 SAAAGT. Specimen: tumor tissue (inferred from file names), collected from a patient given nivolumab and ipilimumab in sequence. The chain joins TRBV6-8 to TRBJ1-3; a possible D gene is TRBD1 (6 bases). The TCR sequence derives from a human donor with melanoma. CDR3 nucleotides: TGTGCCAGCGGTGGGGGCGGGACTGGAAACACCATATATTTT. It yields the protein CASGGGGTGNTIYF.